Listed here are 5 T cell receptor beta chains from one sample, sequenced in a study of CD8+ T cells in alopecia areata. Following RNA extraction, reverse transcription yielded cDNA that acted as the sequencing template. Assay used: immunoSEQ multiplex PCR; TCRdb lists only in-frame clones, some missing. The record shows 200,000 to 300,000 clones for this sample, with no singletons present. The pooled cutaneous lymph node cells were sorted using several markers (CD4, CD8alpha, NKG2D, NKG2ACE and others). Sequenced: CD4+ T cells sorted from a lymph node. The source is a C3H/HeJ mouse with alopecia areata. The mouse line has the MHC haplotype H2-k.

The sample holds a few counts of this clone. Mouse germline and gene names are used. The read comes to an end 4 residues before the CDR3 does, leaving the germline J gene to fill in the end. This chain joins TRBV13-1 and TRBJ1-2, with a tentative D call TRBD1 (5 bases). The CDR3 spans 14 residues. Germline CDR1 NSHNY, CDR2 SYGAGN. The DNA read from the CDR3 is TGTGCCAGCAGTGATGCTGGGGGGTATGGC. Translation gives CASSDAGGYG. The full-length CDR3 reads as CASSDAGGYGDYTF.

As concerns this clone: Mouse names are used for the genes. The read is 4 residues too short to cover the CDR3 end, so that end is filled in from the germline J gene. The same CDR3 arises from other DNA sequences in this sample as well. J is TRBJ2-4 and V is TRBV13-3; D remains unclear. The CDR3 extends over 13 amino acids. CDR1 is NNHDY, CDR2 SYVADS, per germline. Trimming shortened V by 0 bases and J by 0 bases, and 2 bases separated the two germline ends. The sequenced CDR3 bases are TGTGCCAGCAGTGATGCTAGTCAAAAC. Translation gives CASSDASQN. The whole CDR3 sequence is CASSDASQNTLYF.

This clone has a handful of counts. Germline and genes here are mouse. The CDR3 goes on 4 residues after the read ends, and that part is filled in from the germline J gene. The V call is TRBV1, the J call TRBJ2-1; 10 nucleotides line up with TRBD2. The ends lost 3 bases at V and 5 bases at J; junction bases unmatched: 4. Looked up from germline, CDR1 is NSQYPW and CDR2 is LRSPGD (reference sequence). The length of the CDR3 is 15 residues. The sequenced part of the CDR3 DNA is TGCACCTGCAGTGCCCTGACTGGGGGGAATGCT. Its translation is CTCSALTGGNA. The entire CDR3 protein is CTCSALTGGNAEQFF.

The sample holds a few counts of this clone. The genes are named according to mouse. The DNA ends 4 residues before the CDR3 does, and the rest of the CDR3 is filled in from the germline J gene. The gene calls are TRBV31 and TRBJ2-7, with 10 bases identical to TRBD2. CDR1 is GKSSPN, CDR2 SITVG, per germline. This CDR3 region has 14 residues. The chain's CDR3 is CAWSPGLGPYEQYF. Partial CDR3 DNA: TGTGCCTGGAGTCCGGGACTGGGGCCTTAT.

This clone was counted a few times. The gene symbols are mouse symbols. The DNA ends 4 residues before the CDR3 does, and the rest of the CDR3 is filled in from the germline J gene. This specimen includes other DNA sequences encoding the same CDR3. J is TRBJ2-5 and V is TRBV13-2; maybe TRBD2 (7 bases). V shed 2 bases and J shed 1 base, with 8 bases lying between them. The CDR3 is 14 amino acids. CDR1 is NNHNN and CDR2 is SYGAGS in the germline V gene (reference sequence). This CDR3 reads CASGEGGDQDTQYF. CDR3 DNA (partial): TGTGCCAGCGGTGAAGGGGGGGACCAAGAC.